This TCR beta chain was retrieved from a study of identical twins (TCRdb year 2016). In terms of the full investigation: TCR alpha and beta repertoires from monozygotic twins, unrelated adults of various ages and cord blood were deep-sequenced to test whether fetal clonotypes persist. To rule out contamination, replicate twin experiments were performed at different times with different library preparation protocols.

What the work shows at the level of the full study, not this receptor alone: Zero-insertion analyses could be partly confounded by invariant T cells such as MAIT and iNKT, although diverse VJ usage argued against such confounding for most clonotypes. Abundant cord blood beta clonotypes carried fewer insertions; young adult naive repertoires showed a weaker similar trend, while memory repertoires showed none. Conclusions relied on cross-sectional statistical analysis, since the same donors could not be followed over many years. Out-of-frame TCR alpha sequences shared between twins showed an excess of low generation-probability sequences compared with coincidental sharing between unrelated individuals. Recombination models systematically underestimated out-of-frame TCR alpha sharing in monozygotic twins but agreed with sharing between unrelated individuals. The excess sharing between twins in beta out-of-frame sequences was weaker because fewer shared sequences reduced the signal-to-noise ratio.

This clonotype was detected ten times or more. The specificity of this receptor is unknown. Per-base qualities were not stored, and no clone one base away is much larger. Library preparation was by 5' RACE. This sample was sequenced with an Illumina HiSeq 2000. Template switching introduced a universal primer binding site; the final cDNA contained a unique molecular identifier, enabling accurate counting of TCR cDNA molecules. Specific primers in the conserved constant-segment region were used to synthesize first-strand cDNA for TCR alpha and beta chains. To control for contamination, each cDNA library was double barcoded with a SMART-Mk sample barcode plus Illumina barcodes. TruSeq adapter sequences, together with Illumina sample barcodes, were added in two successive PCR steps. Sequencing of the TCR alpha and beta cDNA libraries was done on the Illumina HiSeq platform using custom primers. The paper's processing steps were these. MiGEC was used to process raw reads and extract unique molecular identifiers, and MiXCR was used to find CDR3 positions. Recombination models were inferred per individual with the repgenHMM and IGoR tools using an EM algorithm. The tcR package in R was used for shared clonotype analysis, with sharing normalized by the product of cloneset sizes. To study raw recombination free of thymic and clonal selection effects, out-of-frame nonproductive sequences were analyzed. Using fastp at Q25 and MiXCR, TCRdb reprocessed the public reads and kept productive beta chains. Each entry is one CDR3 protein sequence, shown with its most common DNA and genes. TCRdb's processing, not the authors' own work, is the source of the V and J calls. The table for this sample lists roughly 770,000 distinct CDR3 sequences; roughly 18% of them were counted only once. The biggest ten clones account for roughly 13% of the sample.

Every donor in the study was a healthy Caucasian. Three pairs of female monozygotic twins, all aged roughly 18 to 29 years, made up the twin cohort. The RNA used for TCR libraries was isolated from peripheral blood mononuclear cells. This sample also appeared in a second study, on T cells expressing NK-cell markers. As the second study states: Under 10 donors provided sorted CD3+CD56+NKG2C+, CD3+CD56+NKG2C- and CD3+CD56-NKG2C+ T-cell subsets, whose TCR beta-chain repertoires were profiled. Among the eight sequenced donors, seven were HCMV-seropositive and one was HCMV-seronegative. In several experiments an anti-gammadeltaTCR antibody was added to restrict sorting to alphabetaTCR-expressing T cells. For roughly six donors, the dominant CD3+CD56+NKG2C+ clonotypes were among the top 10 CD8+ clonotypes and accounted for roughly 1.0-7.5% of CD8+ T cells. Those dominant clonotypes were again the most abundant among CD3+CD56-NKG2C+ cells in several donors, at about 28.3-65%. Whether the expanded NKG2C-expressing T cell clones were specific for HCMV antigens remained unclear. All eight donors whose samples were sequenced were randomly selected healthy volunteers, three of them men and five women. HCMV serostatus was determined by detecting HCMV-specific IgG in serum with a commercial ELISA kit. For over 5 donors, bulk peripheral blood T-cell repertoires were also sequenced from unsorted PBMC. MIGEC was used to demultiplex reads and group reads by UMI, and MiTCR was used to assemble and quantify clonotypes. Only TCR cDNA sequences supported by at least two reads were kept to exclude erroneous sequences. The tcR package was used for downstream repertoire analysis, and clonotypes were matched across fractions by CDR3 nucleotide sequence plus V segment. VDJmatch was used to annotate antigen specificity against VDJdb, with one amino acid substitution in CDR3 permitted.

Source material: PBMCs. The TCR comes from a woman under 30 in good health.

The sequenced DNA: TGTGCCAGCAGTTTGATGGGACAGGGTAATTCACCCCTCCACTTT. Its amino acids are CASSLMGQGNSPLHF. Recombination joined TRBV12-3 or TRBV12-4 with TRBJ1-6; TRBD1 fits 9 bases in the junction. From cysteine to phenylalanine, the CDR3 is 15 amino acids long. The sequence is cut down to CDR3 DNA, 45 bases in frame from base 1. The germline V end is reduced by 3 bases and the J end by 6 bases; junction bases left unmatched: 3.